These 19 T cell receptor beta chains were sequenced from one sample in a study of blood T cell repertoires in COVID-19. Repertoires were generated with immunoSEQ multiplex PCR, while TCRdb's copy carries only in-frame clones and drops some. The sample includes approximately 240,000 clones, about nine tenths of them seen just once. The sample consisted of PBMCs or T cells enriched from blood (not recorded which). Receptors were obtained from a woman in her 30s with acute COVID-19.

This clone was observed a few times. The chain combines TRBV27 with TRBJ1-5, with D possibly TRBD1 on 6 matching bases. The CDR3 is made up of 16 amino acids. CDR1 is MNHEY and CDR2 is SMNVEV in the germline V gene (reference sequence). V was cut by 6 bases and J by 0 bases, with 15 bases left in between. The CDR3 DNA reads TGTGCCAGCAGCCGAAACCTGGACAGTAGCAATCAGCCCCAGCATTTT. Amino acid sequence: CASSRNLDSSNQPQHF.

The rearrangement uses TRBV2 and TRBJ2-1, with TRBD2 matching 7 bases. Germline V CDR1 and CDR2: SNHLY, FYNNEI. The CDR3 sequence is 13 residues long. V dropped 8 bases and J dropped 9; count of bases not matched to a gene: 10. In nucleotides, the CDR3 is TGTGCCAGCTGCGGGGGACTGGCGGGTGAGCAGTTCTTC. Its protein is CASCGGLAGEQFF.

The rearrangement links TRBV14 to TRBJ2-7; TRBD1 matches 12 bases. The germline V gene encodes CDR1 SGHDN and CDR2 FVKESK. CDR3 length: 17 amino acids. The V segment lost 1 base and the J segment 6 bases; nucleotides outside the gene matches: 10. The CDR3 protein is CASSQGLMGQGAFEQYF. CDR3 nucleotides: TGTGCCAGCAGCCAAGGCCTAATGGGACAGGGGGCATTCGAGCAGTACTTC.

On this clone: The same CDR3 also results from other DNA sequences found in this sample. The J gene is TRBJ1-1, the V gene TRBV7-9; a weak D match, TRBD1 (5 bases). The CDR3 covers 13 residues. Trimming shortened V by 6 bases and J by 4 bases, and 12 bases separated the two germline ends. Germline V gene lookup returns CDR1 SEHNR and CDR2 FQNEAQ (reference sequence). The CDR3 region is CASSPQGRTEAFF. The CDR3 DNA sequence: TGTGCCAGCAGTCCTCAGGGCCGCACTGAAGCTTTCTTT.

CDR3 sequence: CASSDLAGGQGTDTQYF. The CDR3 nucleotides read TGTGCCAGCAGTGACCTAGCGGGGGGGCAGGGCACAGATACGCAGTATTTT. This chain connects TRBV2 to TRBJ2-3; 12 bases agree with TRBD2. Germline loops: CDR1 SNHLY, CDR2 FYNNEI. The CDR3 sequence is 17 residues long. The junction had 5 bases not matched to a gene; V was cut back by 3 bases and J by 1 base.

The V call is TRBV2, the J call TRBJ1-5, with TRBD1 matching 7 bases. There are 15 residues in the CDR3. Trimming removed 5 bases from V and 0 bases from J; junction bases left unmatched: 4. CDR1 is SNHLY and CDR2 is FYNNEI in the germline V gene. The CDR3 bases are TGTGCCAGCAGTCTCACAGGGGATAGCAATCAGCCCCAGCATTTT. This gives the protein CASSLTGDSNQPQHF.

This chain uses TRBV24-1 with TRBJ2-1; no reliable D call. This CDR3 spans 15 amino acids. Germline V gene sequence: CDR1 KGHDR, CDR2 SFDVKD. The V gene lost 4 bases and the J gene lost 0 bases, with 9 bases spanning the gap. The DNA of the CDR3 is TGTGCCACCAGTGAAGTGGCCAGCTCCTACAATGAGCAGTTCTTC. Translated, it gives CATSEVASSYNEQFF.

The CDR3 nucleotides are TGTGCCAGCAGAAAAACAGTGAACACTGAAGCTTTCTTT. Residues: CASRKTVNTEAFF. This rearrangement joins TRBV6-5 to TRBJ1-1; D gene unclear. CDR1 and CDR2 (germline): MNHEY, SVGAGI. Between the trimmed V and J ends, which lost 6 bases and 0 bases, there was a span of 8 bases. CDR3 size: 13 residues.

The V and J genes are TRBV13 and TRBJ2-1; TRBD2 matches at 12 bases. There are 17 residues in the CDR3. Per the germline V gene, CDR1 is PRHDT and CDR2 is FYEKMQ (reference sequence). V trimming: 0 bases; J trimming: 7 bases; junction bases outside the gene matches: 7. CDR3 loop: CASSLGPLLAGGNEQFF. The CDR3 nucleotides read TGTGCCAGCAGCTTAGGCCCGCTACTAGCGGGGGGAAATGAGCAGTTCTTC.

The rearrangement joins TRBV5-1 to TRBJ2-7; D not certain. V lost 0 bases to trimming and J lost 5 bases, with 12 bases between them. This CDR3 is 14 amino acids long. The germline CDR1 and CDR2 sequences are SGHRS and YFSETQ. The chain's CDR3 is CASSLDPGSDEQYF. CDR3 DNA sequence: TGCGCCAGCAGCTTGGATCCCGGGTCTGACGAGCAGTACTTC.

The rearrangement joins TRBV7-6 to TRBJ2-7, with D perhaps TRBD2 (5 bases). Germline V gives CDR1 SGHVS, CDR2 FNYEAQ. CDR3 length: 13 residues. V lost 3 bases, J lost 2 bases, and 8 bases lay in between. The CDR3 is CASSLGVAYEQYF. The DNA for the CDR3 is TGTGCCAGCAGCTTGGGAGTTGCCTACGAGCAGTACTTC.

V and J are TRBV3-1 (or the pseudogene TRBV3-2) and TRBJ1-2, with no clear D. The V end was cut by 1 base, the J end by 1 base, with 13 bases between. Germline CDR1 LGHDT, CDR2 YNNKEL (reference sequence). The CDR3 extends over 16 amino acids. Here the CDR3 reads CASSQVSSQFNYGYTF. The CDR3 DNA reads TGTGCCAGCAGCCAAGTCTCTAGCCAATTTAACTATGGCTACACCTTC.

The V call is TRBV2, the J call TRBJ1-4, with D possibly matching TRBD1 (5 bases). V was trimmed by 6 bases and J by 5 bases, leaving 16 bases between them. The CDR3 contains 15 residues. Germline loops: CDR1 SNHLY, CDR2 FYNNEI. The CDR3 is CASRVTGTGNEKLFF. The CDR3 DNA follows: TGTGCCAGCAGAGTCACGGGCACAGGAAATGAAAAACTGTTTTTT.

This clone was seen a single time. The CDR3 DNA reads TGTGCCAGCAGCCGGACAGGGGACAATCAGCCCCAGCATTTT. Its translation: CASSRTGDNQPQHF. The chain carries TRBV3-1 (or the pseudogene TRBV3-2) and TRBJ1-5; 9 nucleotides align to TRBD1. With V trimmed by 4 bases and J by 3 bases, 1 base remained unmatched. This CDR3 has 14 amino acids. CDR1 is LGHDT and CDR2 is YNNKEL in the germline V gene (reference sequence).

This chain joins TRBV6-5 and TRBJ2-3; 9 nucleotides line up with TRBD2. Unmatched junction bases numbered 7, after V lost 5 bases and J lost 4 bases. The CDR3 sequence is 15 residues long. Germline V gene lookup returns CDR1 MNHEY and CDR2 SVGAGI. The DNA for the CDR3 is TGTGCCAGCAGTCCGGGACTAGCAGACGCAGATACGCAGTATTTT. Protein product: CASSPGLADADTQYF.

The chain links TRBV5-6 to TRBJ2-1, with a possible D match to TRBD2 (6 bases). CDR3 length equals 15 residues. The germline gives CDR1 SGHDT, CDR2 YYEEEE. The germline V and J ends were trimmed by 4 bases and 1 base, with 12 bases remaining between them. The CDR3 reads CASSPTSISYNEQFF. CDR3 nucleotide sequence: TGTGCCAGCAGCCCTACTAGCATTTCCTACAATGAGCAGTTCTTC.

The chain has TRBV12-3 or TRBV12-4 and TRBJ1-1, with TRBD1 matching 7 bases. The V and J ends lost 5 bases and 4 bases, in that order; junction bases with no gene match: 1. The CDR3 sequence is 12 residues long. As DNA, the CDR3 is TGTGCCAGCAGTCACAGGGGCACTGAAGCTTTCTTT. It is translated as CASSHRGTEAFF.

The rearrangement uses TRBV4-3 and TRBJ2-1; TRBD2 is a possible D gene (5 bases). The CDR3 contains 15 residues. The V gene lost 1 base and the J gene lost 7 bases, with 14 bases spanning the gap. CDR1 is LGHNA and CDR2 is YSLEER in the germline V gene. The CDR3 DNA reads TGCGCCAGCAGCCAAGTAGTCGGACTCATAAATGAGCAGTTCTTC. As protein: CASSQVVGLINEQFF.

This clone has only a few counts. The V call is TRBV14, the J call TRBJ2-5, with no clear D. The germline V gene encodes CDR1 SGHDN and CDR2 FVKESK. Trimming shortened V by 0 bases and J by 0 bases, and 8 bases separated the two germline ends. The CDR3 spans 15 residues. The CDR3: CASSQERKYQETQYF. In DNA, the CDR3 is TGTGCCAGCAGCCAAGAGAGGAAGTACCAAGAGACCCAGTACTTC.